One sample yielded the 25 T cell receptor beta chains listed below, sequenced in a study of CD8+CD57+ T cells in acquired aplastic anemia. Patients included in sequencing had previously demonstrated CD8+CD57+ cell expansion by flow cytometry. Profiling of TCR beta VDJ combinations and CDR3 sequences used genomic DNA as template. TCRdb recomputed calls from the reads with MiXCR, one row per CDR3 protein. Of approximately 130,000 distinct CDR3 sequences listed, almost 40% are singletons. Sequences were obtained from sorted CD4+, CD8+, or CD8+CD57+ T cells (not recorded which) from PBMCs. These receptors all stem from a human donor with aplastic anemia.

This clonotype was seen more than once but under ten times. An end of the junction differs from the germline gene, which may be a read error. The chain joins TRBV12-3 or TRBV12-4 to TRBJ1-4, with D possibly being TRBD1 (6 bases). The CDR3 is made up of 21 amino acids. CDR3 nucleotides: TGTGCCAGCAGTTCCCTACTCTTCCAGGGGACGGGACCGGGGGAACGTGAAAAACCGTTTTTT. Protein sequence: CASSSLLFQGTGPGEREKPFF.

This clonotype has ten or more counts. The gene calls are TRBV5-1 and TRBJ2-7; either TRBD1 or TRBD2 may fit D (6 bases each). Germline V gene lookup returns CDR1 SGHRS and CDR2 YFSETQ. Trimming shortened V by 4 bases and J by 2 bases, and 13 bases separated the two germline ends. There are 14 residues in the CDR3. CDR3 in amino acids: CASSGGPGPYEQYF. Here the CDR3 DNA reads TGCGCCAGCAGCGGGGGGCCGGGGCCCTACGAGCAGTACTTC.

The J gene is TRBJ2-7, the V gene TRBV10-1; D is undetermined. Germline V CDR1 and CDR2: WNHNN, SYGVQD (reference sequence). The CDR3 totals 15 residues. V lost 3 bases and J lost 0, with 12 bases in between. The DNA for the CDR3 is TGCGCCAGCAGTGAAACCTACAAAGGCTCCTACGAGCAGTACTTC. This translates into CASSETYKGSYEQYF.

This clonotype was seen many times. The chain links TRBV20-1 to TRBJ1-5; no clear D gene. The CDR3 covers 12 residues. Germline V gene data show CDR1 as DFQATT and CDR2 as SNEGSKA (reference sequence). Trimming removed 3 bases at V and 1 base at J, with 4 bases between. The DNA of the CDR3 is TGCAGTGCTAGCCCCAGCAATCAGCCCCAGCATTTT. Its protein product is CSASPSNQPQHF.

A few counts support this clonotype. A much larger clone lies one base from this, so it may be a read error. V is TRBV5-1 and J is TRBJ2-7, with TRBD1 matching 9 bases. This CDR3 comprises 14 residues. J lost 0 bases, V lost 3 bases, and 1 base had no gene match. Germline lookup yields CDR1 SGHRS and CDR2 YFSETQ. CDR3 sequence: CASSWGQGSYEQYV. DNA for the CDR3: TGCGCCAGCAGCTGGGGACAGGGCTCCTACGAGCAGTACGTC.

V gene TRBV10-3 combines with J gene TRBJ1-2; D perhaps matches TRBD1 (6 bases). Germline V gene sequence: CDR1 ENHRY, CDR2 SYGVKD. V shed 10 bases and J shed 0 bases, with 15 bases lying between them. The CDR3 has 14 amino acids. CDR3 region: CATKTGSANYGYTF. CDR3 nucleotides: TGTGCCACAAAGACAGGTAGTGCTAACTATGGCTACACCTTC.

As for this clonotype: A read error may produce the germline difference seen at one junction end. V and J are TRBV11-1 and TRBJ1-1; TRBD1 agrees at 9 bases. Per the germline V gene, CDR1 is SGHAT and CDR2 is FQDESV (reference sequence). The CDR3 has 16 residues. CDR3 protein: CASSREDRGIGTEALF. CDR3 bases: TGTGCCAGCAGCCGAGAGGACAGGGGTATCGGCACTGAAGCTCTCTTT.

The CDR3, as DNA: TGCGCCAGCAGGACAGGAGCTAACTATGGCTACACCTTC. Its translation: CASRTGANYGYTF. This rearrangement joins TRBV10-2 to TRBJ1-2, with TRBD1 as a possible D gene (6 bases). Trimming took off 6 bases at V and 0 bases at J, with 8 bases between the two ends. The CDR3 has 13 amino acids. Germline CDR1 reads WSHSY; CDR2 reads SAAADI.

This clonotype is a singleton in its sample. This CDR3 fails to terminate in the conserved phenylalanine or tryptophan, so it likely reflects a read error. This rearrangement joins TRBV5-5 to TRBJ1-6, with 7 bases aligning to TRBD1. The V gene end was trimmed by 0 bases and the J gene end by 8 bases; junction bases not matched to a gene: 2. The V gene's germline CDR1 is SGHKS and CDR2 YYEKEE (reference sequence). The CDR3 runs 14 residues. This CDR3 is CASSLGTGYSPLHL. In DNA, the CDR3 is TGTGCCAGCAGCTTGGGGACAGGATATTCACCCCTCCACCTT.

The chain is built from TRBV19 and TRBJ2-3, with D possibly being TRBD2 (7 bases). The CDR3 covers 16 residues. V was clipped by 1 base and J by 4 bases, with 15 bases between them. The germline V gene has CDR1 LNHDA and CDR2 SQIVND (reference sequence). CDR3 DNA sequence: TGTGCCAGTAGTATAGGAGGGGGGGCGAGGTCAGATACGCAGTATTTT. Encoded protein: CASSIGGGARSDTQYF.

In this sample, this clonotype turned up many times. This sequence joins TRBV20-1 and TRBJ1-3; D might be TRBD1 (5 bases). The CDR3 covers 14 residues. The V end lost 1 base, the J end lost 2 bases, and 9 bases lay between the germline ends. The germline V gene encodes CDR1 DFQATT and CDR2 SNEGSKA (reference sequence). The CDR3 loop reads CSARGDYTGNTIYF. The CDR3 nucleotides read TGCAGTGCTAGAGGGGACTATACTGGAAACACCATATATTTT.

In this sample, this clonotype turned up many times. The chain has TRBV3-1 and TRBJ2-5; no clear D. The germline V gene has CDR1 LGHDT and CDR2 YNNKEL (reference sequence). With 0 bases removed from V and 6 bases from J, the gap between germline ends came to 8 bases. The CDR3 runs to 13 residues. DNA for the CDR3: TGTGCCAGCAGCCAAGATTGGTCGAAGACCCAGTACTTC. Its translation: CASSQDWSKTQYF.

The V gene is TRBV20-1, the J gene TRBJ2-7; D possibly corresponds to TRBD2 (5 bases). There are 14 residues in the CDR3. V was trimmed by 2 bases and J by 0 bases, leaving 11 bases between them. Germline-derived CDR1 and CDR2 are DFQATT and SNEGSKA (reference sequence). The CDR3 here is CSARFGGSSYEQYF. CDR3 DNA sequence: TGCAGTGCTAGATTTGGCGGGTCCTCCTACGAGCAGTACTTC.

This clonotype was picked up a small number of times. Here the CDR3 reads CASSRDSTRFF. The CDR3 DNA sequence: TGTGCCAGCAGCCGCGACAGCACTCGATTCTTC. The genes are TRBV7-2 and TRBJ2-1; tentative D call: TRBD1 (5 bases). The CDR3 loop spans 11 amino acids. Deletions cut 5 bases from V and 16 bases from J, with 15 bases between. The germline V gene encodes CDR1 SGHTA and CDR2 FQGNSA. The full variable domain, rest sourced from reference TRBV7-2 and TRBJ2-1, is GAGVSQSPSNKVTEKGKDVELRCDPISGHTALYWYRQSLGQGLEFLIYFQGNSAPDKSGLPSDRFSAERTGGSVSTLTIQRTQQEDSAVYLCASSRDSTRFFGPGTRLTVL.

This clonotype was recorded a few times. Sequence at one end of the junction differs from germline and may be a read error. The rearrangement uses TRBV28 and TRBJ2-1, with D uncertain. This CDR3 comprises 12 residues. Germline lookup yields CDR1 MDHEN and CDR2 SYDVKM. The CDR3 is CASSLPGNGQFF. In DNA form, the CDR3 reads TGTGCCAGCAGCCTCCCAGGAAATGGGCAGTTCTTC.

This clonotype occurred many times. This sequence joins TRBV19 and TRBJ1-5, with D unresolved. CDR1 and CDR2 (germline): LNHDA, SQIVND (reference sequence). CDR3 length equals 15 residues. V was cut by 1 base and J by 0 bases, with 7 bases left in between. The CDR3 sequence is CASSIGGYSNQPQHF. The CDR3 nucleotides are TGTGCCAGTAGTATAGGAGGGTATAGCAATCAGCCCCAGCATTTT.

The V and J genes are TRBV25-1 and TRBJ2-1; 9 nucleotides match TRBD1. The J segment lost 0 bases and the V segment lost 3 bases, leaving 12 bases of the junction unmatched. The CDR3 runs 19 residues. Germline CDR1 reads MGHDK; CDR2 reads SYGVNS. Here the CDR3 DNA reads TGTGCCAGCAGTGAGGGCCGGATCACAGGGGGCGGCTCCTACAATGAGCAGTTCTTC. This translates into CASSEGRITGGGSYNEQFF.

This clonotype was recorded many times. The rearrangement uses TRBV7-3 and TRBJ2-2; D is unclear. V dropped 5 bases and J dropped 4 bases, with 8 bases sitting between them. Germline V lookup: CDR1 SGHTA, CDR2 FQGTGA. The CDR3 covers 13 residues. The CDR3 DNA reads TGTGCCAGCAGCCCTTTTATCACCGGGGAGCTGTTTTTT. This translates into CASSPFITGELFF.

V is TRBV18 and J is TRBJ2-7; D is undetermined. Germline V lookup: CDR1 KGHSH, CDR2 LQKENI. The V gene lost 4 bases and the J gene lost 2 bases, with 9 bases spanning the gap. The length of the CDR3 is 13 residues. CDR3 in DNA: TGTGCCAGCTCACTCTCCGACACCTACGAGCAGTACGTC. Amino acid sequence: CASSLSDTYEQYV.

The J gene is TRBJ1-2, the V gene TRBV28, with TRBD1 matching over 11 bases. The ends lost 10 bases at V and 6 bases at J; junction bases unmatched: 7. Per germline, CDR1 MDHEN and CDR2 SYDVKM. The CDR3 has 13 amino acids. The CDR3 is CATGGGQGDGYTF. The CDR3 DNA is TGTGCCACCGGGGGGGGACAGGGGGATGGCTACACCTTC.

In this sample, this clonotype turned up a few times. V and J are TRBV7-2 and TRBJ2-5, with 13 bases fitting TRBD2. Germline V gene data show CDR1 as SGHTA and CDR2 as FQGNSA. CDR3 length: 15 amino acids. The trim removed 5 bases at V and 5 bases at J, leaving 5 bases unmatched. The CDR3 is CASSNGLAGAETQYF. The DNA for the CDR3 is TGTGCCAGCAGCAACGGACTAGCGGGGGCTGAGACCCAGTACTTC.

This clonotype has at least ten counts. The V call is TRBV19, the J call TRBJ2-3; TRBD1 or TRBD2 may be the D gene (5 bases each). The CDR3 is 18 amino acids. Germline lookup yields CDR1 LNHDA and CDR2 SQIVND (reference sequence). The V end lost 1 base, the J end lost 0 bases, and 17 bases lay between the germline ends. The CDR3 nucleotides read TGTGCCAGTAGTATAGTGGGGGTAATCACCTCTAGCACAGATACGCAGTATTTT. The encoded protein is CASSIVGVITSSTDTQYF.

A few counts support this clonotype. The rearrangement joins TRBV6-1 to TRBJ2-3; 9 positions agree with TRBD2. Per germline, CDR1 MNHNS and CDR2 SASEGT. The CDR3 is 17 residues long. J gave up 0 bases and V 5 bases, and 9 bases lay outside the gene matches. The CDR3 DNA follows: TGTGCCAGCAGTAGTCAGCGGGGGGACTCTAGCACAGATACGCAGTATTTT. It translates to CASSSQRGDSSTDTQYF.

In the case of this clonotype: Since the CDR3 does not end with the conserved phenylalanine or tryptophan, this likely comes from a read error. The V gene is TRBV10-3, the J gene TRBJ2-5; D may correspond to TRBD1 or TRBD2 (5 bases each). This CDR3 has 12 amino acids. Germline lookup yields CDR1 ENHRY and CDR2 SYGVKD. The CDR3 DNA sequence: TGTACCATCAATCCTGGGGGAGAGACCCAGTACCTC. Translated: CTINPGGETQYL.

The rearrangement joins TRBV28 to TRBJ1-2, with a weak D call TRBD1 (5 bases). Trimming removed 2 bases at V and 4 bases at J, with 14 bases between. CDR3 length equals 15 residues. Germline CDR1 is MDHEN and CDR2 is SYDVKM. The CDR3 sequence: CASSLGTRVGYGYTF. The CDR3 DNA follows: TGTGCCAGCAGTTTAGGGACCAGAGTAGGCTATGGCTACACCTTC.